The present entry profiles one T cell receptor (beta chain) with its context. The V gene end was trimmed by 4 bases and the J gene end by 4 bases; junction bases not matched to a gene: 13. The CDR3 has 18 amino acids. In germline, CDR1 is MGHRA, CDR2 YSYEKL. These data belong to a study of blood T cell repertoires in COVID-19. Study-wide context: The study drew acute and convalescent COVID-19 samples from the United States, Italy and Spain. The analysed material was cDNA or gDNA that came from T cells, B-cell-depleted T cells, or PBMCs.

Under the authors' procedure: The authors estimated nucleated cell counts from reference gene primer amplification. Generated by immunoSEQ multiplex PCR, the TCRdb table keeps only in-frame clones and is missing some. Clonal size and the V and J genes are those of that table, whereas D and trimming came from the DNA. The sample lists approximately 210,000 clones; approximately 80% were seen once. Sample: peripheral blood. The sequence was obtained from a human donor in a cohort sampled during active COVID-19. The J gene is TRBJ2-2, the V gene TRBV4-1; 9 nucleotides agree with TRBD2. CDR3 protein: CASSRQRGGLAVTGELFF. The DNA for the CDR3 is TGCGCCAGCAGCCGCCAAAGAGGGGGACTAGCCGTCACCGGGGAGCTGTTTTTT.